This T cell receptor delta chain was recorded in a study of gamma-delta T cells after stem cell transplantation (dated by TCRdb to the mid-2010s). Points on this clone: No cognate antigen has been identified for it. TCRdb has a much larger clone's protein, which differs at residue 4 from the translation of this DNA, likely because of a read error; what is shown is the protein translated from the DNA.

CDR1 is given as GEAIGNYY and CDR2 as EKD, both from the germline V gene. The CDR3 spans 14 residues, from the cysteine through the phenylalanine. Only CDR3 DNA remains: 42 bases, in frame from the first base. A distance of 13 bases separates the germline ends of V and J, which lose 5 bases and 1 base respectively. Library preparation was by RT-PCR. This sample was sequenced with an Illumina MiSeq. TCRdb recomputed clones from the public reads with CATT; identical DNA rows were then combined. The sample table shows 2,000 to 2,500 delta-chain clones, and 3% to 4.5% are seen once. More than 35% of the sample goes to the ten largest clones.

The TCR was taken from a human donor. It is not recorded whose cells these are; they may come from a transplant donor. Here the chain combines TRDV2 and TRDJ1; the D segment could be TRDD3, given 6 matching bases. The material sequenced was gamma-delta T cells. In nucleotides, the sequence is TGTGCCTGTGGCTCTCTGGGGATCACCGATAAACTCATCTTT. This sequence encodes CACGSLGITDKLIF.